A selection of T cell receptor beta chains follows, all from one sample in a study of control samples from healthy donors and cancer patients. Assay: immunoSEQ multiplex PCR; the TCRdb copy retains only in-frame clones and omits some. Of roughly 80,000 clones detected, 88% appear once; the ten largest clones hold more than 5%. The sample consisted of blood. The receptors originated from a woman in her forties or fifties in good health. CDR3s include the opening cysteine and the closing phenylalanine or tryptophan. Fields, in order: CDR3 protein, CDR3 DNA, V gene, J gene, clone size, D gene. D genes are given only for firm matches. Only some rows state a clone size, as once, few, many or a class for expanded clones.

CASSETQGISGYTF	TGTGCCAGCAGCGAAACCCAGGGGATTAGTGGCTACACCTTC	TRBV9	TRBJ1-2	-	-
CASRSGGRGLSGNTIYF	TGCGCCAGCAGATCTGGTGGCAGGGGGCTTTCTGGAAACACCATATATTTT	TRBV10-2	TRBJ1-3	-	TRBD1
CASRLQGAGYTF	TGTGCCAGCAGACTACAGGGGGCCGGCTACACCTTC	TRBV6-5	TRBJ1-2	few	TRBD1
CASSDPTRDRKNIQYF	TGTGCCAGCAGTGATCCCACTCGGGACAGAAAAAACATTCAGTACTTC	TRBV6-1	TRBJ2-4	-	TRBD1
CASSEVAGMNTEAFF	TGTGCCAGCAGTGAGGTGGCAGGTATGAACACTGAAGCTTTCTTT	TRBV6-1	TRBJ1-1	-	-
CASSAQNTEAFF	TGTGCCAGCAGCGCACAGAACACTGAAGCTTTCTTT	TRBV9	TRBJ1-1	few	-
CASSLSGDGEKLFF	TGTGCCAGCAGCTTATCAGGGGATGGTGAAAAACTGTTTTTT	TRBV7-9	TRBJ1-4	once	-
CASSQERDGGLTEAFF	TGTGCCAGCAGCCAAGAGCGGGATGGGGGGCTAACTGAAGCTTTCTTT	TRBV3-1/TRBV3-2	TRBJ1-1	-	-
CATSRDRQLNTEAFF	TGTGCCACCAGCAGAGATCGACAGCTGAACACTGAAGCTTTCTTT	TRBV15	TRBJ1-1	-	-
CASSGQHLTTEAFF	TGTGCCAGCTCAGGGCAACACTTAACCACTGAAGCTTTCTTT	TRBV18	TRBJ1-1	-	-
CATSGLAGAKAKNIQYF	TGTGCCACCTCTGGACTAGCGGGGGCCAAAGCCAAAAACATTCAGTACTTC	TRBV5-4	TRBJ2-4	-	TRBD2
CASSVNGRLYEQYF	TGTGCCAGCAGTGTCAACGGCAGGTTGTACGAGCAGTACTTC	TRBV2	TRBJ2-7	-	-
CAISVRDRGSNQPQHF	TGTGCCATCAGTGTGAGGGACAGGGGAAGCAATCAGCCCCAGCATTTT	TRBV10-3	TRBJ1-5	-	TRBD1
CASSLAARDATGELFF	TGTGCCAGCAGCTTAGCCGCAAGGGACGCCACCGGGGAGCTGTTTTTT	TRBV7-2	TRBJ2-2	-	-
CASSDQGPPSGNTIYF	TGTGCCAGCAGTGACCAAGGTCCACCCTCTGGAAACACCATATATTTT	TRBV6-1	TRBJ1-3	-	-
CASSQGPSGGAWEQFF	TGTGCCAGCAGCCAAGGCCCTAGCGGGGGGGCCTGGGAGCAGTTCTTC	TRBV14	TRBJ2-1	-	TRBD2
CASIYSGGDYGYTF	TGTGCCAGTATCTACAGCGGCGGGGACTATGGCTACACCTTC	TRBV2	TRBJ1-2	-	-
CASSITTSGGLGDTQYF	TGTGCCAGCAGCATAACGACTAGCGGGGGGCTCGGAGATACGCAGTATTTT	TRBV5-6	TRBJ2-3	few	TRBD2
CASSLGNNQPQHF	TGTGCCAGCAGCTTGGGAAATAATCAGCCCCAGCATTTT	TRBV5-6	TRBJ1-5	-	-
CASSLEGSTIREQYF	TGTGCCAGCAGCTTAGAAGGGTCCACGATAAGGGAGCAGTACTTC	TRBV7-2	TRBJ2-7	-	-
CASREYSTGELFF	TGTGCCAGTAGGGAGTACAGCACCGGGGAGCTGTTTTTT	TRBV19	TRBJ2-2	-	-
CASSQERYAGELFF	TGTGCCAGCAGCCAAGAGCGGTACGCCGGGGAGCTGTTTTTT	TRBV4-2	TRBJ2-2	-	-
CASNPGASGANVLTF	TGTGCCAGTAACCCCGGGGCGTCTGGGGCCAACGTCCTGACTTTC	TRBV19	TRBJ2-6	-	-
CASSLLGNEQYF	TGTGCCAGCAGCTTATTAGGGAACGAGCAGTACTTC	TRBV7-2	TRBJ2-7	-	-
CAIMRTGAGTLHF	TGTGCCATCATGAGGACAGGGGCAGGGACCCTCCACTTT	TRBV10-3	TRBJ1-6	-	TRBD1
CASSQEGNSPLHF	TGCGCCAGCAGCCAAGAAGGTAATTCACCCCTCCACTTT	TRBV4-1	TRBJ1-6	-	-